This T cell receptor (beta chain) emerged from a study of T cells in Graves' hyperthyroidism and ophthalmopathy. Notes on the study in general: Blood shared most expanded thyroid clonotypes above 0.001.

The investigators amplified TCR beta CDR3 regions from RNA transcripts. During a first-round RT-PCR of the TCR CDR3, the HTBI primer set was used. TCRdb passed the multiplex PCR reads through MiXCR, listing each CDR3 protein once. The sample comprises fewer than 900,000 distinct CDR3 sequences, under 20% of which are singletons, and around 15% rests with the top ten. CDR1 and CDR2 from the germline V gene are LGHDT and YNNKEL (reference sequence). Trimming shortened V by 3 bases and J by 6 bases, and 11 bases separated the two germline ends. The CDR3 sequence is 13 residues long. To note about this clonotype: The target antigen is unknown.

The V gene is TRBV3-1, the J gene TRBJ1-2; a weak D match, TRBD1 (6 bases). The specimen was blood. The TCR sequence derives from a woman aged 45-65 years with Graves' hyperthyroidism that later progressed to Graves' ophthalmopathy. CDR3 DNA sequence: TGTGCCAGCAGCCAGAGGGGGGTTCATGGCTACACCTTC. Amino acids: CASSQRGVHGYTF.